This TCR beta chain was documented in a study of preoperative IRX-2 immunotherapy in early breast cancer. The CDR3 runs to 14 residues. CDR1 is LGHNT and CDR2 is FRNRAP in the germline V gene. Treatment in this sample: preoperative locoregional IRX-2 cytokine immunotherapy. This phase Ib study tested locoregional IRX-2 cytokine immunotherapy given before surgery. Sequencing used immunoSEQ multiplex PCR; TCRdb keeps in-frame clones, though not all of them. The table records 4,200 or so clones, roughly 69% of them present only once. Sample: tumor tissue, taken after IRX-2 immunotherapy. The chain uses TRBV12-5 and TRBJ1-1; no definite D call. This clonotype was sampled from a human donor with breast cancer. CDR3 loop: CASTRRLGKTEAFF. CDR3 DNA: TGTGCCAGCACCCGGCGGCTGGGGAAAACTGAAGCTTTCTTT.